A single sample gave rise to the 6 T cell receptor beta chains below, sequenced in a study of CD8+ T cells in alopecia areata. Described treatment: oral pan-JAK inhibitor, 5-10 mg twice daily. In each case, RNA was isolated and then reverse transcribed into cDNA as the sequencing template. Produced via immunoSEQ multiplex PCR; TCRdb's table is partial and in-frame only. The top ten hold roughly 1.2% of the sample, which has a few hundred thousand clones, over 60% seen once. The material was CD4+ T cells sorted from blood, obtained around week 44, from a patient treated with tofacitinib. These receptors originate from a human donor with alopecia areata.

This clone was seen only a few times. The chain employs TRBV10-1 and TRBJ2-1, with 9 bases matching TRBD2. V shed 3 bases, J shed 4 bases, and the junction held 4 bases outside the gene matches. Germline V gene lookup returns CDR1 WNHNN and CDR2 SYGVQD (reference sequence). This CDR3 contains 15 residues. CDR3 protein: CASSEAAGGYNEQFF. The DNA for the CDR3 is TGCGCCAGCAGTGAAGCCGCGGGGGGGTACAATGAGCAGTTCTTC.

V and J are TRBV30 and TRBJ2-6, with D unresolved. Trimming removed 5 bases from V and 0 bases from J, with 5 bases in between. Germline V gene lookup returns CDR1 GTSNPN and CDR2 SVGIG (reference sequence). The CDR3 extends over 13 amino acids. The CDR3 coding sequence is TGTGCCTGGGTATTCTCTGGGGCCAACGTCCTGACTTTC. Amino acids: CAWVFSGANVLTF.

The chain combines TRBV15 with TRBJ2-5; no clear D gene. The CDR3 extends over 13 amino acids. The germline V gene has CDR1 LNHNV and CDR2 YYDKDF (reference sequence). Trimming pared 5 bases from V and 4 bases from J, leaving 11 bases between. The CDR3 coding sequence is TGTGCCACCAGCCCGCTTGTGGGAGAGACCCAGTACTTC. It codes for CATSPLVGETQYF.

The V and J genes are TRBV4-3 and TRBJ2-2; D unclear. V was trimmed by 0 bases and J by 7 bases, leaving 6 bases between them. This CDR3 has 13 residues. CDR1 and CDR2 (germline): LGHNA, YSLEER. CDR3 sequence: CASSQDRIGELFF. The CDR3, as DNA: TGCGCCAGCAGCCAAGATCGGATCGGGGAGCTGTTTTTT.

This chain uses TRBV23-1 with TRBJ2-7; D gene unclear. TRBV23-1 belongs to the ORF category, with a function that is uncertain. The V and J ends lost 2 bases and 0 bases respectively, with 14 bases between them. This CDR3 comprises 16 residues. CDR3 amino acids: CASSQPVGQYSYEQYF. CDR3 in DNA: TGCGCCAGCAGTCAACCGGTAGGGCAGTACTCCTACGAGCAGTACTTC.

This clone has only one observation. The V and J genes are TRBV28 and TRBJ1-5; D might be TRBD1 (6 bases). The CDR3 contains 15 residues. Trimming removed 8 bases at V and 3 bases at J, with 17 bases between. Germline V gene sequence: CDR1 MDHEN, CDR2 SYDVKM. The CDR3 protein is CASLQGGSPNQPQHF. The DNA of the CDR3 is TGTGCCAGCTTACAGGGAGGGAGTCCCAATCAGCCCCAGCATTTT.